Each of the 29 T cell receptor beta chains below was sequenced from the same sample in a study of T cell responses to AZD1222 COVID-19 vaccine. Repertoires were generated with immunoSEQ multiplex PCR, while TCRdb's copy carries only in-frame clones and drops some. The data hold around 160,000 clones, with 70% to 90% observed a single time. The material sequenced was peripheral blood, taken on day 0 of AZD1222 vaccination. The receptors were sampled from an adult in good health.

J is TRBJ1-6 and V is TRBV6-5; weak D call: TRBD1 (6 bases). CDR3 length: 14 residues. Trimming took 9 bases from V and 10 from J, leaving 19 bases between them. CDR1 MNHEY and CDR2 SVGAGI come from the germline V gene. The DNA of the CDR3 is TGTGCCAGTATACTCCAAGGGGGGTACTCACCCCTCCACTTT. As protein: CASILQGGYSPLHF.

The J gene is TRBJ1-2, the V gene TRBV19; D is undetermined. V lost 5 bases and J lost 8, with 21 bases in between. Germline V gene data show CDR1 as LNHDA and CDR2 as SQIVND (reference sequence). The length of the CDR3 is 15 residues. The CDR3 loop reads CASSSPRTAPGGYTF. The DNA of the CDR3 is TGTGCCAGTAGTTCCCCCCGGACGGCCCCGGGAGGCTACACCTTC.

The chain combines TRBV6-6 with TRBJ1-5; 7 positions match TRBD1. The CDR3 spans 16 residues. Per germline, CDR1 MNHNY and CDR2 SVGAGI (reference sequence). Unmatched junction bases numbered 9, after V lost 3 bases and J lost 4 bases. CDR3 DNA sequence: TGTGCCAGCAGTTATCGAGACAGGGTTCGAAATCAGCCCCAGCATTTT. It is translated as CASSYRDRVRNQPQHF.

V usage is TRBV27 and J usage is TRBJ2-5; D not resolved. V dropped 5 bases and J dropped 2 bases, with 15 bases sitting between them. The CDR3 length is 15 residues. Germline assignment: CDR1 MNHEY and CDR2 SMNVEV (reference sequence). CDR3 coding DNA: TGTGCCAGCAGTGCTGTAGAGGCGGAACAAGAGACCCAGTACTTC. Encoded protein: CASSAVEAEQETQYF.

This clone has only one observation. V is TRBV7-8 and J is TRBJ1-1; D is unresolved. This CDR3 is built from 14 residues. Germline-derived CDR1 and CDR2 are SGHVS and FQNEAQ. V was shortened by 2 bases and J by 2 bases, with 9 bases between the two germline ends. The CDR3 region has the DNA TGTGCCAGCAGCTTACTAACACTCAACACTGAAGCTTTCTTT. It codes for CASSLLTLNTEAFF.

In nucleotides, the CDR3 is TGCGCCAGCAGGCTACTTCGGGCCCTCGGCACAGATACGCAGTATTTT. It codes for CASRLLRALGTDTQYF. This chain uses TRBV10-2 with TRBJ2-3; D call uncertain. Trimming cost V 6 bases and J 1 base, with 17 bases left between them. The CDR3 runs 16 residues. Germline V gene sequence: CDR1 WSHSY, CDR2 SAAADI.

This chain links TRBV4-2 with TRBJ2-1; perhaps D is TRBD1 or TRBD2 (5 bases each). The germline CDR1 and CDR2 sequences are LGHNA and YNFKEQ. The CDR3 has 16 amino acids. Trimming stripped 4 bases from V and 1 base from J, with 14 bases between. CDR3 in DNA: TGTGCCAGCAGCCCCGGGGCCGGTCCTTCCTACAATGAGCAGTTCTTC. Protein sequence: CASSPGAGPSYNEQFF.

This chain links TRBV27 with TRBJ2-7, with 9 bases identical to TRBD2. Germline V CDR1 and CDR2: MNHEY, SMNVEV (reference sequence). This CDR3 is 15 amino acids long. Trimming removed 4 bases from V and 5 bases from J; junction bases left unmatched: 9. This CDR3 is CASSSPSGIFNEQYF. The CDR3 nucleotides read TGTGCCAGCAGTTCTCCTAGCGGGATTTTTAACGAGCAGTACTTC.

J is TRBJ1-5 and V is TRBV7-9; 7 bases align to TRBD1. After removal of 6 bases from V and 5 bases from J, the junction contained 10 bases not matched to a gene. Germline lookup yields CDR1 SEHNR and CDR2 FQNEAQ (reference sequence). CDR3 length: 15 amino acids. The CDR3 sequence: CASSAGTARYQPQHF. As DNA, the CDR3 is TGTGCCAGCAGTGCCGGGACAGCGAGGTATCAGCCCCAGCATTTT.

The chain joins TRBV11-2 to TRBJ2-3; D might be TRBD1 (5 bases). V shed 5 bases and J shed 7 bases, with 7 bases lying between them. CDR3 length: 11 residues. The germline V gene encodes CDR1 SGHAT and CDR2 FQNNGV. CDR3 nucleotides: TGTGCCAGCAGCGCAGGGTATACGCAGTATTTT. Residues: CASSAGYTQYF.

This clone appeared a single time. The V call is TRBV6-6, the J call TRBJ1-1; the D gene is possibly TRBD1 (5 bases). This CDR3 comprises 16 residues. Trimming stripped 6 bases from V and 1 base from J, with 18 bases between. The germline CDR1 and CDR2 sequences are MNHNY and SVGAGI (reference sequence). CDR3: CASSLRSGTGNTEAFF. The CDR3 DNA reads as TGTGCCAGCAGCTTACGATCCGGGACGGGGAACACTGAAGCTTTCTTT.

This chain links TRBV7-8 with TRBJ2-5; TRBD2 matches 9 bases. The length of the CDR3 is 17 residues. The V segment lost 7 bases and the J segment 2 bases; nucleotides outside the gene matches: 14. CDR1 and CDR2 (germline): SGHVS, FQNEAQ. In DNA form, the CDR3 reads TGTGCCAGCACCCTGTGGGGGCTAGCGGGATCTCAAGAGACCCAGTACTTC. This gives the protein CASTLWGLAGSQETQYF.

With regard to this clone: The same CDR3 arises from other DNA sequences in this sample as well. The V and J genes are TRBV5-4 and TRBJ2-5; D not certain. CDR1 is SGHNT, CDR2 YYREEE, per germline (reference sequence). CDR3 length: 11 residues. Trimming stripped 1 base from V and 5 bases from J, with 3 bases between. CDR3 amino acids: CASSLRETQYF. In DNA, the CDR3 is TGTGCCAGCAGCTTGAGGGAGACCCAGTACTTC.

This chain uses TRBV11-2 with TRBJ1-5; the D gene is possibly TRBD1 (5 bases). V was cut by 3 bases and J by 6 bases, with 9 bases left in between. The CDR3 is 13 amino acids. Germline CDR1 is SGHAT and CDR2 is FQNNGV. The CDR3 loop is CASSLGPSQPQHF. The CDR3 DNA reads TGTGCCAGCAGCTTGGGACCCTCTCAGCCCCAGCATTTT.

This clone was seen more than once but under ten times. The V call is TRBV20-1, the J call TRBJ2-1; D is perhaps TRBD2 (6 bases). There are 14 residues in the CDR3. In germline, CDR1 is DFQATT, CDR2 SNEGSKA (reference sequence). With 3 bases removed from V and 8 bases from J, the gap between germline ends came to 17 bases. DNA of the CDR3: TGCAGTGCTAGTCCTCTCGCGGGGTCAGATGAGCAGTTCTTC. Translation gives CSASPLAGSDEQFF.

CDR3 sequence (DNA): TGTGCCAGCATGGGGGGTGGCTATGGCTACACCTTC. It is translated as CASMGGGYGYTF. The V and J genes are TRBV19 and TRBJ1-2; D may be TRBD1 (5 bases). The germline gives CDR1 LNHDA, CDR2 SQIVND (reference sequence). V was trimmed by 9 bases and J by 4 bases, leaving 12 bases between them. This CDR3 is 12 amino acids long.

The chain carries TRBV2 and TRBJ2-7; weak D call: TRBD2 (7 bases). The CDR3 consists of 16 residues. Germline V gene data show CDR1 as SNHLY and CDR2 as FYNNEI. V was trimmed by 10 bases and J by 1 base, leaving 23 bases between them. The CDR3 loop is CATRLRGGTGSYEQYF. The CDR3 DNA is TGTGCCACAAGGCTTAGGGGGGGGACGGGATCCTACGAGCAGTACTTC.

The V and J genes are TRBV6-5 and TRBJ1-1, with a weak D call TRBD1 (6 bases). The ends were cut back, 7 bases at V and 6 bases at J, with 15 bases in the middle. CDR3 size: 13 residues. CDR1 is MNHEY and CDR2 is SVGAGI in the germline V gene. CDR3 in DNA: TGTGCCAGCACCTCGGGGGGGGCGGCTGAAGCTTTCTTT. This encodes CASTSGGAAEAFF.

This clone was detected a few times. V usage is TRBV5-5 and J usage is TRBJ1-2, with no clear D. Germline loops: CDR1 SGHKS, CDR2 YYEKEE (reference sequence). V gave up 0 bases and J gave up 0 bases, with 9 bases separating them. The CDR3 runs 15 residues. The chain's CDR3 is CASSLAPVSNYGYTF. DNA for the CDR3: TGTGCCAGCAGCTTGGCCCCAGTCTCTAACTATGGCTACACCTTC.

The chain couples TRBV6-5 to TRBJ2-3, with D perhaps TRBD1 or TRBD2 (5 bases each). The CDR3 length is 14 residues. V lost 4 bases, J lost 4 bases, and 12 bases lay in between. CDR1 and CDR2 (germline): MNHEY, SVGAGI. The CDR3 nucleotides are TGTGCCAGCAGTTCTGGGGGTTATGCAGATACGCAGTATTTT. Amino acid sequence: CASSSGGYADTQYF.

The rearrangement links TRBV4-1 to TRBJ2-1, with 16 bases lining up with TRBD2. V lost 0 bases and J lost 12; bases outside the gene matches: 8. Germline V gene lookup returns CDR1 MGHRA and CDR2 YSYEKL. The CDR3 covers 17 residues. In DNA form, the CDR3 reads TGCGCCAGCAGCCAAGACCGGGGACTAGCGGGAGGGATTAGGCAGTTCTTC. It is translated as CASSQDRGLAGGIRQFF.

The chain joins TRBV7-2 to TRBJ2-1, with D possibly matching TRBD2 (7 bases). The germline V gene encodes CDR1 SGHTA and CDR2 FQGNSA. The V end lost 1 base, the J end lost 1 base, and 11 bases lay between the germline ends. The CDR3 runs to 16 residues. CDR3 sequence reads: CASSLGGGASYNEQFF. The CDR3 bases are TGTGCCAGCAGCTTAGGGGGGGGCGCGTCCTACAATGAGCAGTTCTTC.

V gene TRBV7-9 combines with J gene TRBJ1-1, with a possible D match to TRBD1 (6 bases). Trimming removed 5 bases at V and 1 base at J, with 8 bases between. Germline assignment: CDR1 SEHNR and CDR2 FQNEAQ (reference sequence). This CDR3 has 13 amino acids. The CDR3 DNA reads TGTGCCAGCAGCCGCAGGGGGAACACTGAAGCTTTCTTT. It yields the protein CASSRRGNTEAFF.

V is TRBV5-1 and J is TRBJ1-4; a weak D match, TRBD1 (6 bases). Germline CDR1 and CDR2: SGHRS and YFSETQ. The CDR3 has 15 residues. Deletions cut 4 bases from V and 4 bases from J, with 14 bases between. The CDR3 protein is CASSPRQDYNEKLFF. The CDR3 bases are TGCGCCAGCAGCCCTAGACAGGACTATAATGAAAAACTGTTTTTT.

J is TRBJ1-5 and V is TRBV11-2; D may be TRBD1 (5 bases). The CDR3 contains 14 residues. Germline-derived CDR1 and CDR2 are SGHAT and FQNNGV. Trimming took 5 bases from V and 5 from J, leaving 13 bases between them. CDR3 residues: CASSPTGAHQPQHF. The CDR3 DNA reads as TGTGCCAGCAGCCCCACTGGGGCCCATCAGCCCCAGCATTTT.

The chain couples TRBV2 to TRBJ1-6, with TRBD1 as a possible D gene (6 bases). In germline, CDR1 is SNHLY, CDR2 FYNNEI. Deletions cut 4 bases from V and 6 bases from J, with 13 bases between. The CDR3 consists of 15 residues. The CDR3 coding sequence is TGTGCCAGCAGTGGAGAACAGGGCCGTAATTCACCCCTCCACTTT. It specifies CASSGEQGRNSPLHF.

This clone was observed a single time. V usage is TRBV14 and J usage is TRBJ2-7, with TRBD2 matching over 10 bases. V shed 2 bases, J shed 2 bases, and the junction held 3 bases outside the gene matches. This CDR3 has 15 amino acids. Germline CDR1 SGHDN, CDR2 FVKESK. CDR3 DNA: TGTGCCAGCAGCCAATTAAGCGGGAGGGCCTACGAGCAGTACTTC. It specifies CASSQLSGRAYEQYF.

The V call is TRBV9, the J call TRBJ1-2; a possible D gene is TRBD1 (6 bases). CDR1 SGDLS and CDR2 YYNGEE come from the germline V gene. Trimming removed 0 bases from V and 6 bases from J, with 15 bases in between. This CDR3 is built from 15 residues. CDR3: CASSVGVRGRDGYTF. The CDR3 nucleotides read TGTGCCAGCAGCGTAGGGGTCAGGGGTAGGGATGGCTACACCTTC.

This chain connects TRBV11-2 to TRBJ1-1; no definite D call. With 2 bases removed from V and 5 bases from J, the gap between germline ends came to 3 bases. This CDR3 contains 11 residues. Germline V gene sequence: CDR1 SGHAT, CDR2 FQNNGV. The CDR3: CASSLRTEAFF. Here the CDR3 DNA reads TGTGCCAGCAGCTTACGGACTGAAGCTTTCTTT.